The clone carrying this TCR beta chain was seen a handful of times. Its antigen remains unknown. The source of the sample is a study of early T cells in non-severe SARS-CoV-2 infection. The wider study: Unsorted whole blood bulk RNA was sequenced, with unpaired chains. The study, taken as a whole, reports: CD4 and private specificities were missed by VDJdb matching, which favored anti-spike CD8 responses.

One entry per CDR3 protein, called by TCRdb with MiXCR from the 5' RACE reads. The table records about 71,000 distinct CDR3 sequences, 12% to 15% of them present only once. The CDR3 extends over 18 amino acids. Germline V lookup: CDR1 LGHNA, CDR2 YNFKEQ. With V trimmed by 0 bases and J by 3 bases, 9 bases remained unmatched. This rearrangement joins TRBV4-2 to TRBJ2-7; 12 bases match TRBD2. The sequence came from an adult who was a healthcare worker with PCR-confirmed SARS-CoV-2 infection or an uninfected control (not recorded which). The sequencing sample was made of whole blood. The CDR3 bases are TGTGCCAGCAGCCAAGAGGGGCGGACTAGCGGGGTTTTCTACGAGCAGTACTTC. Encoded protein: CASSQEGRTSGVFYEQYF.